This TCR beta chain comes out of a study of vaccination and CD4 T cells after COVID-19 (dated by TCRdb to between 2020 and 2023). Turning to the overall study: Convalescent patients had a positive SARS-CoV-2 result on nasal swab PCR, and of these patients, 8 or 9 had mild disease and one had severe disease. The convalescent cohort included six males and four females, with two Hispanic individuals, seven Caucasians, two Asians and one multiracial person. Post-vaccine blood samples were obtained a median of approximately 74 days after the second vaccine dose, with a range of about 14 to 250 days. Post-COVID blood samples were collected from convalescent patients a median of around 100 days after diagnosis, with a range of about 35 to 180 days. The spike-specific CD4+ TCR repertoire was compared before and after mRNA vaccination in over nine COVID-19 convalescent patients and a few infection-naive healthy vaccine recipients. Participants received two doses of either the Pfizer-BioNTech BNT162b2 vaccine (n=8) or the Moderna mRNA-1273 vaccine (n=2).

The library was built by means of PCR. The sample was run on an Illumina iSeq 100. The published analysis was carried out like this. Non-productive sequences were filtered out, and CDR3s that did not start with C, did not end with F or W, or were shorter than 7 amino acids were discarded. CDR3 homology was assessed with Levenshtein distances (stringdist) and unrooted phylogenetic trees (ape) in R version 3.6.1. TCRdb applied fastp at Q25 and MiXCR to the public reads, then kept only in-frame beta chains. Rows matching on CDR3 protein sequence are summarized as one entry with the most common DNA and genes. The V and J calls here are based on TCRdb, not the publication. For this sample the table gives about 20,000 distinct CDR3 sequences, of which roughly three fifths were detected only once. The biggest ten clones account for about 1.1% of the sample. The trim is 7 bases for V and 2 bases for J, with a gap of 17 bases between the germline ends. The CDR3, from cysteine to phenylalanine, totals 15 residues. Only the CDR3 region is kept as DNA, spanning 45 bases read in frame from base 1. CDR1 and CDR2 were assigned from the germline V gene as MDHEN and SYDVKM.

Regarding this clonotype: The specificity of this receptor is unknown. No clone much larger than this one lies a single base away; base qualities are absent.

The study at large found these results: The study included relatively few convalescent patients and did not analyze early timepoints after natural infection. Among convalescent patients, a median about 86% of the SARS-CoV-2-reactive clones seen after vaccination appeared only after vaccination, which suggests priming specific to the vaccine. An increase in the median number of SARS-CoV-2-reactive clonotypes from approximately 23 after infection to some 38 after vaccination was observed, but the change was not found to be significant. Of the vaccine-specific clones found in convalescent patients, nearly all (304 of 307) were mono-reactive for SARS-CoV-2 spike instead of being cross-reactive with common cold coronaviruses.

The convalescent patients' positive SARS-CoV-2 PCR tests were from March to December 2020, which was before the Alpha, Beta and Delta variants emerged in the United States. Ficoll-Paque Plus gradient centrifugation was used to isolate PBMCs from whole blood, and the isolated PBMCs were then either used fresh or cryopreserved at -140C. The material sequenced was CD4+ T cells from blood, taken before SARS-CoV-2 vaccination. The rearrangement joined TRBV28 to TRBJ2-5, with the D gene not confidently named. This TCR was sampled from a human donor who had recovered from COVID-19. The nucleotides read TGTGCCAGCACGCCTGGGTTCCACAAACAAGAGACCCAGTACTTC. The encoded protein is CASTPGFHKQETQYF.